This TCR beta chain was profiled in a study of blood T cell repertoires in COVID-19. Background on the study: Researchers got acute and convalescent COVID-19 samples from the United States, Italy and Spain.

V was clipped by 1 base and J by 1 base, with 7 bases between them. Germline V lookup: CDR1 MNHEY, CDR2 SMNVEV (reference sequence). The CDR3 consists of 14 residues. Profiled with immunoSEQ multiplex PCR; TCRdb holds only in-frame clones, not every one. In the table there are approximately 300,000 clones, just under 85% of which are singletons. Material for sequencing was peripheral blood. The chain joins TRBV27 to TRBJ1-1; D is undetermined. The sequence was collected from a woman aged 50 to 60 with active or convalescent COVID-19. CDR3 nucleotides: TGTGCCAGCAGTTTATATGGAGAGAACACTGAAGCTTTCTTT. Amino acids: CASSLYGENTEAFF.